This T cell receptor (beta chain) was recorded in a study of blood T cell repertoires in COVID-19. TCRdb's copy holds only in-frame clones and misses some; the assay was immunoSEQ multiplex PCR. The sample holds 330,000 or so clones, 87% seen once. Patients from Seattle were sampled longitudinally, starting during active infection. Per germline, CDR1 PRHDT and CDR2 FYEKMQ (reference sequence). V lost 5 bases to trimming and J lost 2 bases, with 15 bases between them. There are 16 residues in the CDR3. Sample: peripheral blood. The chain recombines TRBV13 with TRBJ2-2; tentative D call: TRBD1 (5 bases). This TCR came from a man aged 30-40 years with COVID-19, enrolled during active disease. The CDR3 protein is CASSPRADINTGELFF. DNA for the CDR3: TGTGCCAGCAGCCCCAGGGCAGATATCAACACCGGGGAGCTGTTTTTT.